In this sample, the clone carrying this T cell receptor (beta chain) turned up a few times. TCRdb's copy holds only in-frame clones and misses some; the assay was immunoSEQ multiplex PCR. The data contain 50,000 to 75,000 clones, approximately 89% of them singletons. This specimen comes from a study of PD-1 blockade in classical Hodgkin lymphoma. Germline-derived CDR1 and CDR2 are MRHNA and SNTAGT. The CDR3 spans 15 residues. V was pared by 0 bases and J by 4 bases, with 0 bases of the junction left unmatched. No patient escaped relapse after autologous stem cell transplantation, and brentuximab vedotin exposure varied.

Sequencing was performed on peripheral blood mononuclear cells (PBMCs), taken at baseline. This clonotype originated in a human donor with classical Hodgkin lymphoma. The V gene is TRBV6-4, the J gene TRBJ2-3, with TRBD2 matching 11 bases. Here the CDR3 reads CASSDSSGGADTQYF. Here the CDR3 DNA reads TGTGCCAGCAGTGACTCTAGCGGGGGGGCAGATACGCAGTATTTT.